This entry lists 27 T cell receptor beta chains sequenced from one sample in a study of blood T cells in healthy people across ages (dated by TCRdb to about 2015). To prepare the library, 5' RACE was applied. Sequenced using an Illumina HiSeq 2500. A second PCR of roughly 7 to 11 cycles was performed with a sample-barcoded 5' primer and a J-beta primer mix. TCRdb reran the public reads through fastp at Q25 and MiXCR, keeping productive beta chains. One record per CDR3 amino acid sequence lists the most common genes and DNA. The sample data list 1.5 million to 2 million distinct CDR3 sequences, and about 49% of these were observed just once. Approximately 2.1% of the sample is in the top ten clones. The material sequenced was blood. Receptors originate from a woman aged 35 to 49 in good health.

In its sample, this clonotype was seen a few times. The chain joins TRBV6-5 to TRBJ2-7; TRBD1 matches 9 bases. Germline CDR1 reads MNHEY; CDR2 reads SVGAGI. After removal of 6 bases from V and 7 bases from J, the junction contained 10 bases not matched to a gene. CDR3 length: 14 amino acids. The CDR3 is CASSPWTGAREQYF. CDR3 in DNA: TGTGCCAGCAGCCCTTGGACAGGGGCGAGGGAGCAGTACTTC.

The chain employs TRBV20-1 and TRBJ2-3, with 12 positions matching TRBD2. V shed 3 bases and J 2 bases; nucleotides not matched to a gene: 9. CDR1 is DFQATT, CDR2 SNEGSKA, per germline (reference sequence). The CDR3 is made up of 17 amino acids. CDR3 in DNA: TGCAGTGCTAGTGCTAGCGGGGGGGCTGTTATCACAGATACGCAGTATTTT. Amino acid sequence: CSASASGGAVITDTQYF.

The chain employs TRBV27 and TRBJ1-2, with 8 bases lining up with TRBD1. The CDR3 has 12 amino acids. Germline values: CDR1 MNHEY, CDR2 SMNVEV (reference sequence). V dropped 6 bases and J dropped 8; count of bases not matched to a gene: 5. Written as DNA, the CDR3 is TGTGCCAGCAGAGGACAGGGAAGGGGCTACACCTTC. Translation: CASRGQGRGYTF.

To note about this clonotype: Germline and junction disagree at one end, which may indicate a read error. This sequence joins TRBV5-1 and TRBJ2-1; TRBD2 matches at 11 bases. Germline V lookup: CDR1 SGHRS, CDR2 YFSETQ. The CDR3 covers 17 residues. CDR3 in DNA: TGCGCCAGCAGCTATGAAGCTAGCGGGGGGATTTACAATGGGCAGTTCTTC. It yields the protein CASSYEASGGIYNGQFF.

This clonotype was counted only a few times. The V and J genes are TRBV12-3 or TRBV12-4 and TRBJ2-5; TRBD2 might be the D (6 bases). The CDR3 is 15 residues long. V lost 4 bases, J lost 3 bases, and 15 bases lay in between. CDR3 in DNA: TGTGCCAGCAGTTGGGGGGTCGGCAGCAAAGAGACCCAGTACTTC. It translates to CASSWGVGSKETQYF.

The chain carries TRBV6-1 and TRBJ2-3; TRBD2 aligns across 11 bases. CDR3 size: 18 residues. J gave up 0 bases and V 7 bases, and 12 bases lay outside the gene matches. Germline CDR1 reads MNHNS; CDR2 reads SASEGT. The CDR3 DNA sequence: TGTGCCAGCATTCGGGCACTAGCGGGGGCCAAAAGCACAGATACGCAGTATTTT. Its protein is CASIRALAGAKSTDTQYF.

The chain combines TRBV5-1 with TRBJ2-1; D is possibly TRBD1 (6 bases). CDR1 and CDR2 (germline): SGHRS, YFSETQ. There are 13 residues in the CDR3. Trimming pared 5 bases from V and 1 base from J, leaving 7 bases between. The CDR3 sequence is CASRTGSYNEQFF. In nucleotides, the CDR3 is TGCGCCAGCAGGACAGGATCCTACAATGAGCAGTTCTTC. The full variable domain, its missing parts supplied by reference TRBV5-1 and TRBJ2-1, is KAGVTQTPRYLIKTRGQQVTLSCSPISGHRSVSWYQQTPGQGLQFLFEYFSETQRNKGNFPGRFSGRQFSNSRSEMNVSTLELGDSALYLCASRTGSYNEQFFGPGTRLTVL.

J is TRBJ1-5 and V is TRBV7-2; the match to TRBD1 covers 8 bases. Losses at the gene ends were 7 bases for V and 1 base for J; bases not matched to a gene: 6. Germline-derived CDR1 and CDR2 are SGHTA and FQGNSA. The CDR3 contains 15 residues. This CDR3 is CASTRTGGSNQPQHF. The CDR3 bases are TGTGCCAGCACCCGCACAGGGGGGAGCAATCAGCCCCAGCATTTT.

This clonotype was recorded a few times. This CDR3 is CASSSPSSGTSGPYEQYF. Written as DNA, the CDR3 is TGTGCCAGCAGTTCCCCTTCCTCCGGGACTAGCGGACCCTACGAGCAGTACTTC. The chain combines TRBV6-5 with TRBJ2-7; 11 positions match TRBD2. There are 18 residues in the CDR3. With V trimmed by 4 bases and J by 2 bases, 13 bases remained unmatched. Germline V lookup: CDR1 MNHEY, CDR2 SVGAGI.

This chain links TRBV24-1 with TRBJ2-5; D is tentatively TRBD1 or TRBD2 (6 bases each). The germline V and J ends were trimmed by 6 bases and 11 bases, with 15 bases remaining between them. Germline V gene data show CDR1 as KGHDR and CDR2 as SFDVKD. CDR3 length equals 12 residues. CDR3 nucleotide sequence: TGTGCCACCAGTACCGGGGGCAGGGAACAGTACTTC. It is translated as CATSTGGREQYF.

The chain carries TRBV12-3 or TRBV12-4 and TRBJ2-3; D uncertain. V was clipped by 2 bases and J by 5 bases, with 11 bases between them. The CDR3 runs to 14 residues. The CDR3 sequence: CASSLSLVRDTQYF. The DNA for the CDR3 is TGTGCCAGCAGTTTAAGCCTAGTAAGAGATACGCAGTATTTT.

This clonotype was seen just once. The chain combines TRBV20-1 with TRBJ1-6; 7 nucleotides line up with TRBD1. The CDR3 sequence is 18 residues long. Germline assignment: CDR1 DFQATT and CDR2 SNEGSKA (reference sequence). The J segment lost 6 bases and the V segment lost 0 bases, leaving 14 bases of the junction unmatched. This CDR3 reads CSARDLTGTRLGNSPLHF. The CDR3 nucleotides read TGCAGTGCTAGAGACCTGACAGGGACCCGCTTAGGTAATTCACCCCTCCACTTT.

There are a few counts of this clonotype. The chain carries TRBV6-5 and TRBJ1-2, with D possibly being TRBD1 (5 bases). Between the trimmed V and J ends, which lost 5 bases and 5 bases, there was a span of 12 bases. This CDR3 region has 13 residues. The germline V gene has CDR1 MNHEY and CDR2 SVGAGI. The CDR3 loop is CASSVEGLYGYTF. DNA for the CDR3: TGTGCCAGCAGTGTCGAGGGACTTTATGGCTACACCTTC.

CDR3 amino acids: CSASIPDSYNSPLHF. The DNA for the CDR3 is TGCAGTGCTAGCATTCCGGACTCCTATAATTCACCCCTCCACTTT. The V gene is TRBV20-1, the J gene TRBJ1-6; the D is unclear. Per the germline V gene, CDR1 is DFQATT and CDR2 is SNEGSKA (reference sequence). The CDR3 loop spans 15 amino acids. Between the trimmed V and J ends, which lost 3 bases and 0 bases, there was a span of 9 bases.

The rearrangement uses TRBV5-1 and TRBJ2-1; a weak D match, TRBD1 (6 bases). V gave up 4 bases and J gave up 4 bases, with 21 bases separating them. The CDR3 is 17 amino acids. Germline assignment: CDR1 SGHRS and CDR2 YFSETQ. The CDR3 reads CASSPLSGALIYNEQFF. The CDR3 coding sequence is TGCGCCAGCAGCCCACTATCAGGGGCCCTTATTTACAATGAGCAGTTCTTC.

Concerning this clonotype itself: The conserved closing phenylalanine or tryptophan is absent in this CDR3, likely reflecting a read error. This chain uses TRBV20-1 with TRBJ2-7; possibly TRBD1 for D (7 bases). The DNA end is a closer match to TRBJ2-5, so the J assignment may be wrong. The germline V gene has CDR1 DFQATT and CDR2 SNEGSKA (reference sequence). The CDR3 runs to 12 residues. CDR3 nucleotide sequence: TGCAGTGCTAGTTCAGGGGGGGAGACCCAGTACTCC. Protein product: CSASSGGETQYS.

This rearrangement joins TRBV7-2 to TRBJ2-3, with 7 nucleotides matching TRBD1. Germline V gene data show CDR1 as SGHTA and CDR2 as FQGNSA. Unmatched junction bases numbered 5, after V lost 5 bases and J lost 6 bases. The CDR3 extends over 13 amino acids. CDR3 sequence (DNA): TGTGCCAGCAGCACGACAGGGTTCGATACGCAGTATTTT. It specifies CASSTTGFDTQYF.

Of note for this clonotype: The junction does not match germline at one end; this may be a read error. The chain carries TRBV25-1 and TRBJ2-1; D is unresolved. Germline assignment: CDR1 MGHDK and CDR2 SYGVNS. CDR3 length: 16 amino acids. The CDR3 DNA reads TGTGCCAGCAGGGAATTGGGTCCGACCGAGTACAATGAGCAGTTCTTC. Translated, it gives CASRELGPTEYNEQFF. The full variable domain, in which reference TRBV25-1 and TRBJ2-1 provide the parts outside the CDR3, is EADIYQTPRYLVIGTGKKITLECSQTMGHDKMYWYQQDPGMELHLIHYSYGVNSTEKGDLSSESTVSRIRTEHFPLTLESARPSHTSQYLCASRELGPTEYNEQFFGPGTRLTVL.

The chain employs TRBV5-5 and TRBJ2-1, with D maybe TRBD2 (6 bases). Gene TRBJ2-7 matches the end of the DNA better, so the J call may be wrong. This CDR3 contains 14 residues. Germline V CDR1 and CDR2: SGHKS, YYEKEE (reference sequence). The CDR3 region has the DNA TGTGCCAGCAGCTTGGTCTCGACTAGTGGTGAGCAGTACTTC. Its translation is CASSLVSTSGEQYF.

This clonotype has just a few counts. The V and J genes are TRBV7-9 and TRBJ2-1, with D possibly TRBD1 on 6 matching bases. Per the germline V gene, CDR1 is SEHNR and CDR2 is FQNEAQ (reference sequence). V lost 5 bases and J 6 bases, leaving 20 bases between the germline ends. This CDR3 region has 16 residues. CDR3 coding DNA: TGTGCCAGCAGCCCCCTCGACGCAGGGGTAGGCAATGAGCAGTTCTTC. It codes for CASSPLDAGVGNEQFF. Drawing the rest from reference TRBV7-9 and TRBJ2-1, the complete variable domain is DTGVSQNPRHKITKRGQNVTFRCDPISEHNRLYWYRQTLGQGPEFLTYFQNEAQLEKSRLLSDRFSAERPKGSFSTLEIQRTEQGDSAMYLCASSPLDAGVGNEQFFGPGTRLTVL.

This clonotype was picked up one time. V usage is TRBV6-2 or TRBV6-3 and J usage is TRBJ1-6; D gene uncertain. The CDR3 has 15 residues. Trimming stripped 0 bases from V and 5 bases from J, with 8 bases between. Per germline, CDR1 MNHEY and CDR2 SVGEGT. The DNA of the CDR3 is TGTGCCAGCAGTTACTCGATAGATGATAATTCACCCCTCCACTTT. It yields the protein CASSYSIDDNSPLHF.

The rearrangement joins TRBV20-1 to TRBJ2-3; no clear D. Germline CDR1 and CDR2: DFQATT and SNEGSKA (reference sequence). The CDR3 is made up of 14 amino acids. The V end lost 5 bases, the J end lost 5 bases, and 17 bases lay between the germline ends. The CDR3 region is CSAPWWLEKDTQYF. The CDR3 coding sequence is TGCAGTGCTCCTTGGTGGCTGGAGAAAGATACGCAGTATTTT.

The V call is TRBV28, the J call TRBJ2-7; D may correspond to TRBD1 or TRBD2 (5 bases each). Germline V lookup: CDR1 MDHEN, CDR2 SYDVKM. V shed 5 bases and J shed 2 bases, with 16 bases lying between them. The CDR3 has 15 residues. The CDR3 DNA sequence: TGTGCCAGCAGTCCCAGGACGGGGCGGCCCTACGAGCAGTACTTC. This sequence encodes CASSPRTGRPYEQYF.

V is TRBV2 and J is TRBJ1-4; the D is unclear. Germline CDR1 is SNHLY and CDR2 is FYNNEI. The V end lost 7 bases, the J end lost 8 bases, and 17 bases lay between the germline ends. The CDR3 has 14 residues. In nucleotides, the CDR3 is TGTGCCAGCACAGAAAAGGAGCCTTGGGAAAAACTGTTTTTT. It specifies CASTEKEPWEKLFF.

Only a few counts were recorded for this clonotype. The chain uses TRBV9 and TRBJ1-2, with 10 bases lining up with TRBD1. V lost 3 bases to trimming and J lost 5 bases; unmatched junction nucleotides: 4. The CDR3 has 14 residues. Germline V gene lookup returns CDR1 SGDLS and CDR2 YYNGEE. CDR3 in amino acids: CASSGRDRGYGYTF. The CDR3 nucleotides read TGTGCCAGCAGCGGACGGGACAGGGGTTATGGCTACACCTTC.

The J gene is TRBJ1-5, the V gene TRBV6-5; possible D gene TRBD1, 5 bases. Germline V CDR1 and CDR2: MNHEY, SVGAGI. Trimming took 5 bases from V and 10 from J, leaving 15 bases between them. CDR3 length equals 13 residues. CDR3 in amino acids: CASSTRGSHPQHF. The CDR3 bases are TGTGCCAGCAGTACCCGGGGGAGTCATCCCCAGCATTTT.

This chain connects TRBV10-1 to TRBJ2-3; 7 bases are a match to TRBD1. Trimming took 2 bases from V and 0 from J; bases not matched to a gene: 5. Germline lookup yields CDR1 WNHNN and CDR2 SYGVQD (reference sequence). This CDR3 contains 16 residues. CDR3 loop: CASSERTGQSTDTQYF. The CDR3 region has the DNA TGCGCCAGCAGTGAGAGGACAGGCCAAAGCACAGATACGCAGTATTTT.